Listed below are T cell receptor beta chains from one sample, sequenced in a study of T-cell memory formation after mild COVID-19. In TCRdb, the 5' RACE reads were re-called with MiXCR into one record per CDR3 protein. The sample lists about 260,000 distinct CDR3 sequences; around 15% were seen once. Input material: PBMCs or a T cell subset sorted from them (not recorded which). The receptors were sampled from a man aged 18 to 30 who had mild COVID-19 (a few samples of this study predate the infection). Cell type and time point are not known. Each CDR3 is given with its conserved first and last residue. D genes are given only for firm matches. Expanded clones get a size class; other rows say once, few or many, or leave the size out.

TRBJ1-1 TRBV29-1 - few CSFRPSGGYTEAFF TGCAGCTTCCGGCCCTCGGGGGGGTACACTGAAGCTTTCTTT
TRBJ2-2 TRBV20-1 TRBD2 - CSARGPGGGWNTGELFF TGCAGTGCTAGAGGGCCCGGGGGGGGCTGGAACACCGGGGAGCTGTTTTTT
TRBJ2-1 TRBV5-1 TRBD1 many CASSLGTGSYNEQFF TGCGCCAGCAGCTTGGGGACAGGCTCCTACAATGAGCAGTTCTTC
TRBJ2-7 TRBV3-1 - many CASSQAAQEQYF TGTGCCAGCAGCCAAGCCGCCCAGGAGCAGTACTTC
TRBJ1-2 TRBV5-1 - - CASSLETRLYGYTF TGCGCCAGCAGCTTGGAGACGAGGCTCTATGGCTACACCTTC
TRBJ1-1 TRBV7-3 - - CASSATATNTEAFF TGTGCCAGCAGCGCCACTGCCACGAACACTGAAGCTTTCTTT
TRBJ2-2 TRBV7-3 - many CASSLGLSTGELFF TGTGCCAGCAGCCTGGGACTTTCCACCGGGGAGCTGTTTTTT
TRBJ2-3 TRBV4-2 - - CASSHPTGTTDTQYF TGTGCCAGCAGCCACCCAACCGGGACAACAGATACGCAGTATTTT
TRBJ1-1 TRBV7-2 - - CASSLGGAGGREAFF TGTGCCAGCAGCTTAGGAGGTGCGGGGGGCCGGGAAGCTTTCTTT
TRBJ2-1 TRBV29-1 TRBD2 few CSVRGTSTNEQFF TGCAGCGTGCGGGGGACCTCGACCAATGAGCAGTTCTTC